This T cell receptor beta chain is drawn from a study of T cells in Graves' hyperthyroidism and ophthalmopathy. Notes on the study in general: Most thyroid clonotypes expanded above 0.001 were also detected in blood.

Template material for amplifying TCR beta CDR3 regions consisted of RNA transcripts. A first-round RT-PCR of the TCR CDR3 used the HTBI primer set. TCRdb re-called the multiplex PCR reads through MiXCR, storing one row per CDR3 protein. Of around 610,000 distinct CDR3 sequences detected, roughly 15% appear once; the ten largest clones hold roughly 4.3%. There are 12 residues in the CDR3. The V end was cut by 6 bases, the J end by 9 bases, with 14 bases between. Germline-derived CDR1 and CDR2 are LNHNV and YYDKDF (reference sequence). This clonotype has a count of ten or more. Its antigen is not known. From more than 9.5 ml of fresh peripheral blood, PBMCs were isolated.

Sequencing was carried out using blood. This receptor was taken from a middle-aged woman with Graves' ophthalmopathy. The chain has TRBV15 and TRBJ1-2; no clear D. The CDR3 loop reads CATSGFTMSYTF. The CDR3 bases are TGTGCCACCAGTGGCTTCACTATGAGCTACACCTTC.